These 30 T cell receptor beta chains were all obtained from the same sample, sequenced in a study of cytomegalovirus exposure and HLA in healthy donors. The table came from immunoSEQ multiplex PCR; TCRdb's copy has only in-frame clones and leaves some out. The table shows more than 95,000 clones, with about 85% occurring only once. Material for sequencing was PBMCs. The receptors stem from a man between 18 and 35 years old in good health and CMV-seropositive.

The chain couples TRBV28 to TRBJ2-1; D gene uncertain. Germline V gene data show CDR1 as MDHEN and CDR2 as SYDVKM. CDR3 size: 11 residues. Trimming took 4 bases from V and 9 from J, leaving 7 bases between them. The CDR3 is CASSSTFEQFF. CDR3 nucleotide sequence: TGTGCCAGCAGTTCGACTTTTGAGCAGTTCTTC.

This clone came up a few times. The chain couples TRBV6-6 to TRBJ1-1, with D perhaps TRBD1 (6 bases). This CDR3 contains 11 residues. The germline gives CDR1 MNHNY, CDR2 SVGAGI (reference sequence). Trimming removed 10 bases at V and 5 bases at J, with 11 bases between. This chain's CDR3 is CAIGRGTEAFF. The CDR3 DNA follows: TGTGCCATCGGGAGGGGGACTGAAGCTTTCTTT.

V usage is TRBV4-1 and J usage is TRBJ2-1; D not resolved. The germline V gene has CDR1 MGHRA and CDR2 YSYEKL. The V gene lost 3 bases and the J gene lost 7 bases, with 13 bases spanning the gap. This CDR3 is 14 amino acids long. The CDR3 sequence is CASSHPDPGNEQFF. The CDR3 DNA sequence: TGCGCCAGCAGCCACCCCGACCCCGGGAATGAGCAGTTCTTC.

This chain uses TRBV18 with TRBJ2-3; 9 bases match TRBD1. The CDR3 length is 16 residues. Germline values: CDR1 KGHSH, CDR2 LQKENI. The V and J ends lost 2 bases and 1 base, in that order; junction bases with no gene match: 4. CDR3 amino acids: CASSPGTGSGTDTQYF. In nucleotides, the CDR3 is TGTGCCAGCTCACCAGGGACAGGGTCGGGCACAGATACGCAGTATTTT.

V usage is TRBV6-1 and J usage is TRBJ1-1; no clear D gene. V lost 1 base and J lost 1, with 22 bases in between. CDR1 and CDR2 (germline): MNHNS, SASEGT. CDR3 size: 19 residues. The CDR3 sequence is CASSEGPTPFWETNTEAFF. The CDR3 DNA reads TGTGCCAGCAGTGAAGGGCCGACTCCGTTTTGGGAGACGAACACTGAAGCTTTCTTT.

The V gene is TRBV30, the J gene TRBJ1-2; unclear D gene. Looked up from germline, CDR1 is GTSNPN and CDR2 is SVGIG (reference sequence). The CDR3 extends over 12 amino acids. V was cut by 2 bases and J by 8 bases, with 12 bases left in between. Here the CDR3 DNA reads TGTGCCTGGAGTAAATATGCGGGGGGCTACACCTTC. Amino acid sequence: CAWSKYAGGYTF.

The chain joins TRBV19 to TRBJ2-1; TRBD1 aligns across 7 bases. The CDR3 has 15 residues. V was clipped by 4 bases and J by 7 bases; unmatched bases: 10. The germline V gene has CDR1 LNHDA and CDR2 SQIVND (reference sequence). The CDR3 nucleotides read TGTGCCAGTAGTACGGGCACTAGGGGGCAGAATGAGCAGTTCTTC. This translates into CASSTGTRGQNEQFF. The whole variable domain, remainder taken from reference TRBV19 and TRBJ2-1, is DGGITQSPKYLFRKEGQNVTLSCEQNLNHDAMYWYRQDPGQGLRLIYYSQIVNDFQKGDIAEGYSVSREKKESFPLTVTSAQKNPTAFYLCASSTGTRGQNEQFFGPGTRLTVL.

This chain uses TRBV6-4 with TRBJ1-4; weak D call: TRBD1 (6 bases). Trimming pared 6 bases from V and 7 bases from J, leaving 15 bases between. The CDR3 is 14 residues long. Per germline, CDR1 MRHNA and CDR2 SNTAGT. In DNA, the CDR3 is TGTGCCAGCAGACCCACAGGGACGGGTGAAAAACTGTTTTTT. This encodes CASRPTGTGEKLFF.

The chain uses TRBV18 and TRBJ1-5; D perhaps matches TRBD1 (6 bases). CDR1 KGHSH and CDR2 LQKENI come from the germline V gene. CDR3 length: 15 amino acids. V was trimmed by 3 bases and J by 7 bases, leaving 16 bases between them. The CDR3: CASSPNRDVGQPQHF. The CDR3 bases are TGTGCCAGCTCACCTAACAGGGACGTAGGACAGCCCCAGCATTTT.

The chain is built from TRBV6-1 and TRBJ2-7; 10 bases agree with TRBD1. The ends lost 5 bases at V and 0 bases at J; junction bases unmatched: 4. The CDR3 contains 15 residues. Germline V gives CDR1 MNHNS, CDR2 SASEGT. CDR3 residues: CASSLGQGISYEQYF. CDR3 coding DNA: TGTGCCAGCAGTTTGGGACAGGGGATCTCCTACGAGCAGTACTTC.

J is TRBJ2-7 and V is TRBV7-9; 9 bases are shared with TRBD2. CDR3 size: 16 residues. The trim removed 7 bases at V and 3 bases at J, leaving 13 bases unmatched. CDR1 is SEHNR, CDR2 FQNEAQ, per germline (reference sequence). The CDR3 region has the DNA TGTGCCAGCACCGAGGGGAGAGCGGGGGGTTACTACGAGCAGTACTTC. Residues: CASTEGRAGGYYEQYF.

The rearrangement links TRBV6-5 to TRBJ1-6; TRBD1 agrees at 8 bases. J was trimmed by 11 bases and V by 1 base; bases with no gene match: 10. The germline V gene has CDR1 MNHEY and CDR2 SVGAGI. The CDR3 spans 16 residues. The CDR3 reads CASSYCLPGQAAPLHF. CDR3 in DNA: TGTGCCAGCAGTTACTGTCTTCCGGGACAGGCAGCACCCCTCCACTTT.

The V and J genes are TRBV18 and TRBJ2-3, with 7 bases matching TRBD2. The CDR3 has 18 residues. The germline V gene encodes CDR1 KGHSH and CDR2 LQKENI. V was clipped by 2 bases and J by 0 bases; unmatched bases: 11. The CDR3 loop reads CASSPGAGDNPSTDTQYF. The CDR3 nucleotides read TGTGCCAGCTCACCAGGCGCGGGGGATAATCCTAGCACAGATACGCAGTATTTT.

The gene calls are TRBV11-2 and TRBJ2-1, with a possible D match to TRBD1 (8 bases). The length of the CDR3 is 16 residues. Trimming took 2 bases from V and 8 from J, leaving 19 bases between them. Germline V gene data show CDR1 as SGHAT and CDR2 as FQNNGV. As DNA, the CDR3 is TGTGCCAGCAGCTTACCAACAGGGGGGAGGGAATATGAGCAGTTCTTC. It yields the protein CASSLPTGGREYEQFF.

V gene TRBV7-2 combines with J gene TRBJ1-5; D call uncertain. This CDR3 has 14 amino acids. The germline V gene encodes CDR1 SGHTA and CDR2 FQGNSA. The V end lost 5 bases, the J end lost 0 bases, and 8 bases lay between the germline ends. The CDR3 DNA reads TGTGCCAGCAGCCCCCCCTATAGCAATCAGCCCCAGCATTTT. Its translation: CASSPPYSNQPQHF.

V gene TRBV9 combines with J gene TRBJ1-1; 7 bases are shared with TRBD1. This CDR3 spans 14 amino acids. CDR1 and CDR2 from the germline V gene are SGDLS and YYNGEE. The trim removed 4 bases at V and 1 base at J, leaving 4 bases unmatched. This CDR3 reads CASSSQGRNTEAFF. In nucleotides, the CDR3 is TGTGCCAGCAGCTCACAGGGGAGGAACACTGAAGCTTTCTTT.

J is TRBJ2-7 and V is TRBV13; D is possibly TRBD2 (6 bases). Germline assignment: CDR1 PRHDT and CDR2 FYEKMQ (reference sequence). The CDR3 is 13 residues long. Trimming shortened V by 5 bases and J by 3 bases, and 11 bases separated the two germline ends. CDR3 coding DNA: TGTGCCAGCAGCCCGGGACTCCACTACGAGCAGTACTTC. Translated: CASSPGLHYEQYF.

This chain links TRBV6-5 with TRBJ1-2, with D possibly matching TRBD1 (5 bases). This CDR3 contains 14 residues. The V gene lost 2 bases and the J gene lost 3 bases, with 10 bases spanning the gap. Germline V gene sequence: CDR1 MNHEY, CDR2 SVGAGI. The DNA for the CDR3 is TGTGCCAGCAGTTACCCGACAGTCCACTATGGCTACACCTTC. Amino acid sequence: CASSYPTVHYGYTF.

CDR3 sequence (DNA): TGTGCCAGCAGTGGCGAAAATGGCTACACCTTC. Translated, it gives CASSGENGYTF. V gene TRBV6-1 combines with J gene TRBJ1-2; no reliable D call. Germline CDR1 is MNHNS and CDR2 is SASEGT. The V end was cut by 4 bases, the J end by 6 bases, with 6 bases between. This CDR3 contains 11 residues.

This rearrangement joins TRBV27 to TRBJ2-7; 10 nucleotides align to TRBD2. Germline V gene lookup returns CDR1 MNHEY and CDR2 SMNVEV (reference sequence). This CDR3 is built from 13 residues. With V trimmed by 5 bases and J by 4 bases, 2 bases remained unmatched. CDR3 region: CASSATSGYEQYF. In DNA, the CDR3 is TGTGCCAGCAGTGCGACTAGCGGGTACGAGCAGTACTTC.

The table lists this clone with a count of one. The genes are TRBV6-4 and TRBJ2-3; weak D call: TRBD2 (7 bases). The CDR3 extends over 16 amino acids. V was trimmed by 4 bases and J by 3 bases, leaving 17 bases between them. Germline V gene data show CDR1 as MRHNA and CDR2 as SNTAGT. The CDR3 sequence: CASSASGGAGTDTQYF. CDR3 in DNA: TGTGCCAGCAGTGCGAGTGGGGGGGCAGGAACAGATACGCAGTATTTT.

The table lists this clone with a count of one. CDR3 sequence: CASSLQGVGGDEQFF. The DNA for the CDR3 is TGCGCCAGCAGCCTACAAGGGGTAGGGGGCGATGAGCAGTTCTTC. The gene calls are TRBV5-1 and TRBJ2-1, with TRBD1 matching 7 bases. Germline-derived CDR1 and CDR2 are SGHRS and YFSETQ. The CDR3 consists of 15 residues. Trimming removed 4 bases from V and 8 bases from J; junction bases left unmatched: 12. Full variable domain (rest looked up from reference TRBV5-1 and TRBJ2-1): KAGVTQTPRYLIKTRGQQVTLSCSPISGHRSVSWYQQTPGQGLQFLFEYFSETQRNKGNFPGRFSGRQFSNSRSEMNVSTLELGDSALYLCASSLQGVGGDEQFFGPGTRLTVL.

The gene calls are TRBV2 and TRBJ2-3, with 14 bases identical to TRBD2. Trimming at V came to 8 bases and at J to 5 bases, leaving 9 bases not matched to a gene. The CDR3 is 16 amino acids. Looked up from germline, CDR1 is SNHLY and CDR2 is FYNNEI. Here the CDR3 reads CASAGLAGALGDTQYF. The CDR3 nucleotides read TGTGCCAGCGCGGGACTAGCGGGGGCCTTGGGAGATACGCAGTATTTT. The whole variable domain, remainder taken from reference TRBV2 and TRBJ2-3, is EPEVTQTPSHQVTQMGQEVILRCVPISNHLYFYWYRQILGQKVEFLVSFYNNEISEKSEIFDDQFSVERPDGSNFTLKIRSTKLEDSAMYFCASAGLAGALGDTQYFGPGTRLTVL.

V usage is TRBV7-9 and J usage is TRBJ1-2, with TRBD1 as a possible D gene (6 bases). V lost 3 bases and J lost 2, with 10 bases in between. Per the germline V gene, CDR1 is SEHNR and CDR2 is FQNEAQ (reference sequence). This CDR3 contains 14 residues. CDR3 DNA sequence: TGTGCCAGCAGCTTCGGGGACAACAACTATGGCTACACCTTC. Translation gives CASSFGDNNYGYTF.

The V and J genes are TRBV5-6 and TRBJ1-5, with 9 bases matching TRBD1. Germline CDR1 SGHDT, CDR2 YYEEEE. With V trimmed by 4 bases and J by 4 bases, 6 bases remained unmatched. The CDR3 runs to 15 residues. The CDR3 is CASSLAQGANQPQHF. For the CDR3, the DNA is TGTGCCAGCAGCCTGGCACAGGGGGCTAATCAGCCCCAGCATTTT.

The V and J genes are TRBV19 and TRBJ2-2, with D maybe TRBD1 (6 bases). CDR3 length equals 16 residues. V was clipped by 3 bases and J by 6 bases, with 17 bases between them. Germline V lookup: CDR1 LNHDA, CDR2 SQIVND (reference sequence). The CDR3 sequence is CASSIPRQAGAGELFF. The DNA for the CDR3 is TGTGCCAGTAGTATCCCCAGACAGGCGGGCGCCGGGGAGCTGTTTTTT.

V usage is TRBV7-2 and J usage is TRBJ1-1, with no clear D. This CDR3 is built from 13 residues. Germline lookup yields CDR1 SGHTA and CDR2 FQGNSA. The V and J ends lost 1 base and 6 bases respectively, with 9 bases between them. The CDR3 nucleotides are TGTGCCAGCAGCTTAGGTCCGGTCGCTGAAGCTTTCTTT. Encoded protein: CASSLGPVAEAFF.

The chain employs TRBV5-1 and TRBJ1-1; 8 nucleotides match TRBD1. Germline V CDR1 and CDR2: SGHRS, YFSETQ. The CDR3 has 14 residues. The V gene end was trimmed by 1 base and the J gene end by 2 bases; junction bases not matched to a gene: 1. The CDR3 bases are TGCGCCAGCAGCTTGACAGGGGGAAACACTGAAGCTTTCTTT. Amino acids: CASSLTGGNTEAFF.

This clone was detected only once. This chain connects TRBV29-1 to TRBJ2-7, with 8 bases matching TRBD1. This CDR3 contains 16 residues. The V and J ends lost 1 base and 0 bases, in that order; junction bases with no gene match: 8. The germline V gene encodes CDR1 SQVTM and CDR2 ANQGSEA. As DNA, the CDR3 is TGCAGCGTTGAAGTAGTCCGGACAGGGAGCTCCTACGAGCAGTACTTC. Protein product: CSVEVVRTGSSYEQYF.

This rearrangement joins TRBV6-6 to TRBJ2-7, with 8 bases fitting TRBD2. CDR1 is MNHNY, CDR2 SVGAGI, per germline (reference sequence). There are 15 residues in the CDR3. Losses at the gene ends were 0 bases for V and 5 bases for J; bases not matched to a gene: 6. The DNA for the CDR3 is TGTGCCAGCAGTTACTCGGGCGGGGGGACTGACGAGCAGTACTTC. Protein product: CASSYSGGGTDEQYF.